The present T cell receptor beta chain was sequenced within a study of CD8 T cells in Susac syndrome. The length of the CDR3 is 13 residues. V was clipped by 2 bases and J by 7 bases, with 11 bases between them. Germline-derived CDR1 and CDR2 are LGHNT and FRNRAP. A quantity of about 0.5 to 1 ug RNA underwent reverse transcription using random hexamers. TCRdb re-analysed the immunoSEQ multiplex PCR reads in MiXCR, keeping a single row per CDR3 protein. The sample shows 150,000 to 200,000 distinct CDR3 sequences, roughly 93% of them seen only once. The sequence derives from a human donor in good health. The V call is TRBV12-5, the J call TRBJ2-5, with D possibly called TRBD1 or TRBD2 (6 bases each). Sequencing input: CD4+ T cells from PBMCs. The CDR3 DNA reads TGTGCTAGTGGTTTGTTGGGGGGCGCGACCCAGTACTTC. The encoded protein is CASGLLGGATQYF.